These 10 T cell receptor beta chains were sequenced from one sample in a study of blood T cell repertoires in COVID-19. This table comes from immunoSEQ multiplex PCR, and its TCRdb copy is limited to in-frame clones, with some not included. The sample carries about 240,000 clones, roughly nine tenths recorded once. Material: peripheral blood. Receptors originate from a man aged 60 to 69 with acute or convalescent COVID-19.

DNA for the CDR3: TGTGCCAGCAGCTTAGATAGGGCAGGGGCGCCGAAAGCTTTCTTT. It encodes CASSLDRAGAPKAFF. This chain links TRBV11-2 with TRBJ1-1; possibly TRBD1 for D (6 bases). V lost 0 bases and J 9 bases, leaving 17 bases between the germline ends. CDR3 length: 15 amino acids. Germline lookup yields CDR1 SGHAT and CDR2 FQNNGV. Full variable domain (rest looked up from reference TRBV11-2 and TRBJ1-1): EAGVAQSPRYKIIEKRQSVAFWCNPISGHATLYWYQQILGQGPKLLIQFQNNGVVDDSQLPKDRFSAERLKGVDSTLKIQPAKLEDSAVYLCASSLDRAGAPKAFFGQGTRLTVV.

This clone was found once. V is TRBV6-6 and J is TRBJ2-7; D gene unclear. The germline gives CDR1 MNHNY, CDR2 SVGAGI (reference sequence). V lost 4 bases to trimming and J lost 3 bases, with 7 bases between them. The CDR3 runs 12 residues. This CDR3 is CASSFQFYEQYF. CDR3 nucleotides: TGTGCCAGCAGTTTCCAATTCTACGAGCAGTACTTC.

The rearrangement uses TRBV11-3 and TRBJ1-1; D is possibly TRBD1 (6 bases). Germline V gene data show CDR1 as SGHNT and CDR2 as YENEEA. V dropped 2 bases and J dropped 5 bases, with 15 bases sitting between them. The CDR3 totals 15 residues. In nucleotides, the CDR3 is TGTGCCAGCAGCTTACACTCAGGGGAGCGGACTGAAGCTTTCTTT. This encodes CASSLHSGERTEAFF. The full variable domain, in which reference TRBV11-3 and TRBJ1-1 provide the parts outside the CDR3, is EAGVVQSPRYKIIEKKQPVAFWCNPISGHNTLYWYLQNLGQGPELLIRYENEEAVDDSQLPKDRFSAERLKGVDSTLKIQPAELGDSAVYLCASSLHSGERTEAFFGQGTRLTVV.

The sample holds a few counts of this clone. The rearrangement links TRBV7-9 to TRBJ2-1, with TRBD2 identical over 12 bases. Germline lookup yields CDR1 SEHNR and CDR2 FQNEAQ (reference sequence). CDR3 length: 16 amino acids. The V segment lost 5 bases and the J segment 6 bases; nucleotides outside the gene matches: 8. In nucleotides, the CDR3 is TGTGCCAGCAGCCCGACTAGCGGGAGTTTGGGCAATGAGCAGTTCTTC. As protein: CASSPTSGSLGNEQFF.

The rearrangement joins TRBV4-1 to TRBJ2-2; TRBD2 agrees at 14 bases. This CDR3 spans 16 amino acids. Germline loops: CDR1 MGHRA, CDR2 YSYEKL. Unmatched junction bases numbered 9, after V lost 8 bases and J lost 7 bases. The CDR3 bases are TGCGCCAGCTGTCGACTAGCGGGAGGGCCCGGCGGGGAGCTGTTTTTT. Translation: CASCRLAGGPGGELFF.

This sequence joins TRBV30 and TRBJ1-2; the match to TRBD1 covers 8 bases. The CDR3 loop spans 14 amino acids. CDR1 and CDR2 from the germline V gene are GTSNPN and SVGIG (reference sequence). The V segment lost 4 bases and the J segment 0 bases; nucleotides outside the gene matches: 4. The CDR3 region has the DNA TGTGCCTGGACCCCAGGGGGCACTAACTATGGCTACACCTTC. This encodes CAWTPGGTNYGYTF.

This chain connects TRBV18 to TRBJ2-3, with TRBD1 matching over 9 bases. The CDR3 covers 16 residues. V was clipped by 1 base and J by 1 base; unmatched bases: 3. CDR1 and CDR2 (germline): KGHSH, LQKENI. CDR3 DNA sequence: TGTGCCAGCTCACCACAGGGGGACAGGGGCACAGATACGCAGTATTTT. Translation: CASSPQGDRGTDTQYF.

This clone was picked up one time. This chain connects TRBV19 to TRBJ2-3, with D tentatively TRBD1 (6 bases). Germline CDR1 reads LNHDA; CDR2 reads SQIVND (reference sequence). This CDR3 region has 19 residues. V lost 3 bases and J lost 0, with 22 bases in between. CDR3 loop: CASSILRSPGQGSTDTQYF. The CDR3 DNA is TGTGCCAGTAGTATTCTGAGGTCGCCTGGGCAGGGGAGCACAGATACGCAGTATTTT. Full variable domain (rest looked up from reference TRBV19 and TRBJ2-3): DGGITQSPKYLFRKEGQNVTLSCEQNLNHDAMYWYRQDPGQGLRLIYYSQIVNDFQKGDIAEGYSVSREKKESFPLTVTSAQKNPTAFYLCASSILRSPGQGSTDTQYFGPGTRLTVL.

The CDR3 reads CASSQEGQREGGGDTQYF. As DNA, the CDR3 is TGCGCCAGCAGCCAAGAGGGGCAGCGGGAGGGTGGGGGAGATACGCAGTATTTT. J is TRBJ2-3 and V is TRBV4-3; 10 bases align to TRBD2. V trimming: 0 bases; J trimming: 5 bases; junction bases outside the gene matches: 11. The germline CDR1 and CDR2 sequences are LGHNA and YSLEER. This CDR3 spans 18 amino acids.

The CDR3 region has the DNA TGTGCCAGCAGCCCCATTGCGGGAAAGCTAGAAACCCAGTACTTC. As protein: CASSPIAGKLETQYF. V and J are TRBV7-9 and TRBJ2-5, with TRBD2 as a possible D gene (6 bases). Trimming shortened V by 5 bases and J by 8 bases, and 21 bases separated the two germline ends. The CDR3 loop spans 15 amino acids. From germline, CDR1 is SEHNR and CDR2 FQNEAQ (reference sequence). Full variable domain (rest looked up from reference TRBV7-9 and TRBJ2-5): DTGVSQNPRHKITKRGQNVTFRCDPISEHNRLYWYRQTLGQGPEFLTYFQNEAQLEKSRLLSDRFSAERPKGSFSTLEIQRTEQGDSAMYLCASSPIAGKLETQYFGPGTRLLVL.